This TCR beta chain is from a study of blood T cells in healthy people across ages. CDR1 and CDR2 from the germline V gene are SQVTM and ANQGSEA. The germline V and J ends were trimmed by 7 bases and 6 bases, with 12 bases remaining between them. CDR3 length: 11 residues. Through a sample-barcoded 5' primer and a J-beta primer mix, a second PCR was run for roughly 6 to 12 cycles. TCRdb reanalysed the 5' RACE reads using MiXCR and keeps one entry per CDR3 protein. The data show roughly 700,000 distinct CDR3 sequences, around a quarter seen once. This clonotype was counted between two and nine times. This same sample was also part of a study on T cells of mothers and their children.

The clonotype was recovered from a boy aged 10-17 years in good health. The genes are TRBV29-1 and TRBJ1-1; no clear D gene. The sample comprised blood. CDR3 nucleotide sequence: TGCAGCGCCGTCGGGGTTCCTGAAGCTTTCTTT. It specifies CSAVGVPEAFF.